What follows are 24 T cell receptor beta chains derived from one specimen sequenced in a study of shared clonotypes between healthy human individuals. The table came from immunoSEQ multiplex PCR; TCRdb's copy has only in-frame clones and leaves some out. The sample contains 780,000 or so clones, around 77% of which appear only once. Source material: memory CD4+ T cells sorted from blood. Subset given: CD45RA-negative fraction. The receptors shown here come from a woman aged 25-40 years in good health.

The rearrangement joins TRBV27 to TRBJ2-7; TRBD2 aligns across 9 bases. The trim removed 4 bases at V and 0 bases at J, leaving 16 bases unmatched. The CDR3 totals 19 residues. The germline V gene has CDR1 MNHEY and CDR2 SMNVEV (reference sequence). CDR3 residues: CASSWGLKREDKSSYEQYF. In nucleotides, the CDR3 is TGTGCCAGCAGTTGGGGGTTGAAGCGGGAGGACAAGAGCTCCTACGAGCAGTACTTC.

This rearrangement joins TRBV11-2 to TRBJ1-1; D unresolved. The CDR3 extends over 12 amino acids. With 2 bases removed from V and 4 bases from J, the gap between germline ends came to 5 bases. CDR1 and CDR2 from the germline V gene are SGHAT and FQNNGV. The CDR3 region has the DNA TGTGCCAGCAGCTTATCTTCCACTGAAGCTTTCTTT. This gives the protein CASSLSSTEAFF.

The chain is built from TRBV13 and TRBJ2-7; perhaps TRBD2 as D (6 bases). CDR3 length equals 12 residues. The ends were cut back, 2 bases at V and 6 bases at J, with 8 bases in the middle. CDR1 and CDR2 from the germline V gene are PRHDT and FYEKMQ (reference sequence). The CDR3 sequence: CASSLWGVEQYF. CDR3 DNA sequence: TGTGCCAGCAGCTTATGGGGGGTCGAGCAGTACTTC.

CDR3 protein: CASRRSGEETQYF. The CDR3 bases are TGTGCCAGCAGAAGATCTGGCGAGGAGACCCAGTACTTC. The rearrangement links TRBV6-1 to TRBJ2-5, with unresolved D. The CDR3 has 13 amino acids. The germline V and J ends were trimmed by 6 bases and 5 bases, with 13 bases remaining between them. In germline, CDR1 is MNHNS, CDR2 SASEGT.

The chain combines TRBV5-1 with TRBJ2-3; 7 bases map to TRBD2. V was pared by 7 bases and J by 2 bases, with 4 bases of the junction left unmatched. The V gene's germline CDR1 is SGHRS and CDR2 YFSETQ. The CDR3 runs to 13 residues. The CDR3, as DNA: TGCGCCAGCGGGGAGGGTGACACAGATACGCAGTATTTT. Encoded protein: CASGEGDTDTQYF.

Ten or more counts support this clone. This chain links TRBV6-6 with TRBJ2-7; D gene uncertain. The CDR3 has 15 residues. Germline V CDR1 and CDR2: MNHNY, SVGAGI (reference sequence). V lost 2 bases and J lost 2, with 13 bases in between. The CDR3 DNA is TGTGCCAGCAGTTACAAAGGCGCAGGAGCCTACGAGCAGTACTTC. Residues: CASSYKGAGAYEQYF.

A few counts support this clone. The V call is TRBV19, the J call TRBJ2-4; tentative D call: TRBD1 (6 bases). Germline CDR1 is LNHDA and CDR2 is SQIVND (reference sequence). Trimming took 7 bases from V and 1 from J, leaving 17 bases between them. This CDR3 comprises 16 residues. The CDR3 loop is CASTQGTPPAKNIQYF. The CDR3 DNA follows: TGTGCCAGTACCCAGGGGACACCCCCCGCCAAAAACATTCAGTACTTC.

This chain uses TRBV4-1 with TRBJ2-7; no definite D call. Trimming removed 4 bases from V and 3 bases from J, with 13 bases in between. The CDR3 is 14 amino acids. Germline CDR1 reads MGHRA; CDR2 reads YSYEKL. CDR3 sequence: CASSRTDPSYEQYF. The CDR3 coding sequence is TGCGCCAGCAGCCGGACCGACCCAAGCTACGAGCAGTACTTC.

This CDR3 is CASTLGGSNTGELFF. The CDR3 nucleotides are TGTGCCAGCACCCTGGGCGGGTCGAACACCGGGGAGCTGTTTTTT. The chain is built from TRBV27 and TRBJ2-2, with a tentative D call TRBD2 (5 bases). Germline V lookup: CDR1 MNHEY, CDR2 SMNVEV (reference sequence). There are 15 residues in the CDR3. V lost 7 bases to trimming and J lost 0 bases, with 12 bases between them.

Only a few counts were recorded for this clone. Because the CDR3's place on the DNA is in doubt, the DNA is left out and the CDR3 is given as listed by TCRdb. This rearrangement joins TRBV21-1 to TRBJ2-1; TRBD2 is the table's D call and was not checked against the DNA. TRBV21-1 is classified as a pseudogene. Both ends counted, the CDR3 spans 16 residues. The CDR3 protein is CASSTVAGGSYNEQFF.

The V call is TRBV7-9, the J call TRBJ2-5; TRBD1 aligns across 7 bases. The germline V gene encodes CDR1 SEHNR and CDR2 FQNEAQ (reference sequence). This CDR3 contains 15 residues. Trimming took 3 bases from V and 2 from J; bases not matched to a gene: 6. The DNA of the CDR3 is TGTGCCAGCAGCTTCGGGACAGCGAGGCAAGAGACCCAGTACTTC. It translates to CASSFGTARQETQYF.

This clone was picked up many times. The V and J genes are TRBV25-1 and TRBJ2-2, with unresolved D. Germline-derived CDR1 and CDR2 are MGHDK and SYGVNS. V gave up 1 base and J gave up 1 base, with 7 bases separating them. The CDR3 loop spans 15 amino acids. In nucleotides, the CDR3 is TGTGCCAGCAGTGAATCCTCCAGGAACACCGGGGAGCTGTTTTTT. Amino acid sequence: CASSESSRNTGELFF.

The chain links TRBV19 to TRBJ2-1, with 10 nucleotides matching TRBD1. V lost 3 bases, J lost 6 bases, and 8 bases stayed unmatched. Germline V gene lookup returns CDR1 LNHDA and CDR2 SQIVND (reference sequence). CDR3 length: 16 amino acids. DNA for the CDR3: TGTGCCAGTAGTATGGGACAGGGGTCCTGGTCCAATGAGCAGTTCTTC. Protein product: CASSMGQGSWSNEQFF.

The J gene is TRBJ2-2, the V gene TRBV2; the D gene is possibly TRBD2 (5 bases). Trimming removed 4 bases from V and 4 bases from J, with 13 bases in between. Looked up from germline, CDR1 is SNHLY and CDR2 is FYNNEI. The CDR3 sequence is 15 residues long. DNA of the CDR3: TGTGCCAGCAGTGGGGCTAGCCCCACCACCGGGGAGCTGTTTTTT. This encodes CASSGASPTTGELFF.

This clone was detected only a few times. CDR3 nucleotides: TGTGCCAGCAGCTTAAGAAGCGGGAGAAATGAGCAGTTCTTC. This gives the protein CASSLRSGRNEQFF. V and J are TRBV7-9 and TRBJ2-1; 8 bases are a match to TRBD2. V gave up 2 bases and J gave up 7 bases; unmatched junction bases: 4. The CDR3 is made up of 14 amino acids. Germline CDR1 and CDR2: SEHNR and FQNEAQ (reference sequence).

This rearrangement joins TRBV2 to TRBJ2-7; 8 nucleotides agree with TRBD1. CDR3 length: 16 residues. V was clipped by 4 bases and J by 3 bases; unmatched bases: 11. Germline CDR1 SNHLY, CDR2 FYNNEI. The CDR3 DNA is TGTGCCAGCAGTGCGGAGACGGGACAGGTAGGCTACGAGCAGTACTTC. This gives the protein CASSAETGQVGYEQYF.

On this clone itself: The sample contains more than one DNA sequence encoding this CDR3. This sequence joins TRBV18 and TRBJ1-5; the D gene is possibly TRBD1 (6 bases). Germline assignment: CDR1 KGHSH and CDR2 LQKENI. V lost 5 bases and J 6 bases, leaving 11 bases between the germline ends. The CDR3 loop spans 13 amino acids. The DNA of the CDR3 is TGTGCCAGCTCAACACAGGGCGGTCAGCCCCAGCATTTT. Translation: CASSTQGGQPQHF.

V gene TRBV6-4 combines with J gene TRBJ1-6; D might be TRBD1 (6 bases). The CDR3 loop spans 15 amino acids. V lost 3 bases and J 7 bases, leaving 13 bases between the germline ends. Germline assignment: CDR1 MRHNA and CDR2 SNTAGT. Written as DNA, the CDR3 is TGTGCCAGCAGTGAACAACAGGGAGGCAATTCACCCCTCCACTTT. This gives the protein CASSEQQGGNSPLHF.

This clone has at least ten counts. The rearrangement joins TRBV7-9 to TRBJ1-2; D remains ambiguous. The V end lost 2 bases, the J end lost 4 bases, and 14 bases lay between the germline ends. The germline V gene encodes CDR1 SEHNR and CDR2 FQNEAQ (reference sequence). The CDR3 runs 15 residues. CDR3 DNA: TGTGCCAGCAGCTTATCGCTTTCTGACCTCTATGGCTACACCTTC. As protein: CASSLSLSDLYGYTF.

The rearrangement joins TRBV6-6 to TRBJ1-1; D is undetermined. This CDR3 is built from 13 residues. V was clipped by 6 bases and J by 4 bases, with 12 bases between them. CDR1 and CDR2 from the germline V gene are MNHNY and SVGAGI (reference sequence). CDR3 in amino acids: CASRQLGFTEAFF. As DNA, the CDR3 is TGTGCCAGCAGGCAACTGGGGTTCACTGAAGCTTTCTTT.

The chain uses TRBV28 and TRBJ1-5; the match to TRBD1 covers 10 bases. The CDR3 contains 15 residues. Germline V gene data show CDR1 as MDHEN and CDR2 as SYDVKM. The ends lost 7 bases at V and 4 bases at J; junction bases unmatched: 7. This CDR3 reads CASTRSDRGNQPQHF. Here the CDR3 DNA reads TGTGCCAGCACCCGTTCGGACAGGGGGAATCAGCCCCAGCATTTT.

The rearrangement joins TRBV5-6 to TRBJ2-7, with 7 bases matching TRBD2. Germline-derived CDR1 and CDR2 are SGHDT and YYEEEE. The V gene end was trimmed by 0 bases and the J gene end by 2 bases; junction bases not matched to a gene: 5. This CDR3 contains 15 residues. In DNA, the CDR3 is TGTGCCAGCAGCTTGGATAGGCGGGGGACCTACGAGCAGTACTTC. It is translated as CASSLDRRGTYEQYF.

The rearrangement links TRBV10-3 to TRBJ1-2; maybe TRBD1 (6 bases). The CDR3 sequence is 15 residues long. V lost 4 bases and J lost 4, with 16 bases in between. Germline assignment: CDR1 ENHRY and CDR2 SYGVKD. The DNA for the CDR3 is TGTGCCATCAGTGGGGAAGAAACAGGGCGCTATGGCTACACCTTC. It yields the protein CAISGEETGRYGYTF.

This chain connects TRBV2 to TRBJ2-7; the D is unclear. The germline gives CDR1 SNHLY, CDR2 FYNNEI. The CDR3 runs to 12 residues. The V end lost 7 bases, the J end lost 3 bases, and 10 bases lay between the germline ends. DNA for the CDR3: TGTGCCAGCACGGTGGCAGACTACGAGCAGTACTTC. It is translated as CASTVADYEQYF.